The clone carrying this T cell receptor beta chain was detected only a few times. Preparation of the TCRbeta library was carried out with unique molecular identifiers. TCRdb analysed the PCR reads with MiXCR anew, one entry per CDR3 protein. Of about 350,000 distinct CDR3 sequences listed, 10% to 15% are singletons. The CDR3 spans 14 residues. After removal of 6 bases from V and 2 bases from J, the junction contained 9 bases not matched to a gene. Germline V gives CDR1 DFQATT, CDR2 SNEGSKA (reference sequence). The sample is drawn from a study of T-cell reconstitution after alpha-beta-depleted transplantation in children.

Sequenced material: PBMCs, taken from the stem cell graft. This TCR was recovered from a human donor who donated a stem cell graft to a child with Fanconi anemia. This chain uses TRBV20-1 with TRBJ1-1, with 7 bases fitting TRBD1. CDR3 nucleotides: TGCAGTGCCGCTCGGGGGGACAGTAACACTGAAGCTTTCTTT. This sequence encodes CSAARGDSNTEAFF.